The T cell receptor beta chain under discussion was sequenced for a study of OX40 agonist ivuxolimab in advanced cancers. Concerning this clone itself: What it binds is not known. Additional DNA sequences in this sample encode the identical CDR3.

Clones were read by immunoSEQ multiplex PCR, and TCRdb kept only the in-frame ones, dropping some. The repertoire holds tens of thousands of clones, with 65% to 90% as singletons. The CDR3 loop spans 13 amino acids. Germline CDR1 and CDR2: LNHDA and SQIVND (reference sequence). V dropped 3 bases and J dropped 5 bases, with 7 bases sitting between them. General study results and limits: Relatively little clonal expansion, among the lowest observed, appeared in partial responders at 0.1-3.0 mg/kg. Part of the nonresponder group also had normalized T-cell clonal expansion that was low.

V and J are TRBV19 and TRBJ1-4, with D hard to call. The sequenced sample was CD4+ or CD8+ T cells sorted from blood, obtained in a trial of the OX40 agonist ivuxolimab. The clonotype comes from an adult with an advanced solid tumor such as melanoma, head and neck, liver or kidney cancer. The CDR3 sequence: CASSINGNEKLFF. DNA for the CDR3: TGTGCCAGTAGTATTAACGGAAATGAAAAACTGTTTTTT.